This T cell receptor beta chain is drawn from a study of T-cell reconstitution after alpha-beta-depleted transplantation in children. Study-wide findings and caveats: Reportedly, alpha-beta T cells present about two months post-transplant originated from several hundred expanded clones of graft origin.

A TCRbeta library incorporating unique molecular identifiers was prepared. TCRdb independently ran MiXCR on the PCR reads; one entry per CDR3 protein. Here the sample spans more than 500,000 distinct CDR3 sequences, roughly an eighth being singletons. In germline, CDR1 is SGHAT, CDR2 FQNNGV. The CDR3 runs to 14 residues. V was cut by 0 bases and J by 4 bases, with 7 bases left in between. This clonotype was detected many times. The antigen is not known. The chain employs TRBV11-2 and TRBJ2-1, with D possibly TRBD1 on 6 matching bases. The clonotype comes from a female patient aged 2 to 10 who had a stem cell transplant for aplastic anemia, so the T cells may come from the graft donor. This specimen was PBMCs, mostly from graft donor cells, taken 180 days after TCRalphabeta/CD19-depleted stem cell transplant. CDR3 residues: CASSLDRGYNEQFF. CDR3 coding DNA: TGTGCCAGCAGCTTAGACAGGGGATACAATGAGCAGTTCTTC.